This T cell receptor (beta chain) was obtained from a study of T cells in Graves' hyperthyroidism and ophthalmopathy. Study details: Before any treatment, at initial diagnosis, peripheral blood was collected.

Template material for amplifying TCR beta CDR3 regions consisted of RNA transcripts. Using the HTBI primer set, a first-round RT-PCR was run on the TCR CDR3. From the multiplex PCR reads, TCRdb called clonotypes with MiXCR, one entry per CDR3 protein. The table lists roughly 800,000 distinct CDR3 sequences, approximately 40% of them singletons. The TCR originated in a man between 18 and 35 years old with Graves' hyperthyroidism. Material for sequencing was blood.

CDR3 sequence reads: CASSEQGRAGELFF. The CDR3 region has the DNA TGTGCCAGCAGTGAACAGGGGAGGGCCGGGGAGCTGTTTTTT. The V and J genes are TRBV2 and TRBJ2-2, with D perhaps matching TRBD2 (7 bases). Trimming took off 2 bases at V and 6 bases at J, with 10 bases between the two ends. CDR3 length equals 14 residues. The germline CDR1 and CDR2 sequences are SNHLY and FYNNEI.